The 18 T cell receptor beta chains below come from one sample, sequenced in a study of type 1 regulatory T cells. One entry per CDR3 protein, called by TCRdb with MiXCR from the reads. The table lists about 42,000 distinct CDR3 sequences, more than 10% of them singletons, with approximately 8% in the top ten. These receptors have no known antigen. Sequenced sample: cultured non-Tr1 T cells, either the whole culture or a sorted T cell fraction (not recorded which). Source of these receptors: a human donor in good health.

This clonotype was seen more than once but under ten times. The chain carries TRBV20-1 and TRBJ2-7; 12 nucleotides match TRBD2. This CDR3 is 15 amino acids long. Germline V gene data show CDR1 as DFQATT and CDR2 as SNEGSKA (reference sequence). Unmatched junction bases numbered 6, after V lost 2 bases and J lost 4 bases. CDR3 region: CSARLRLAGDYEQYF. CDR3 in DNA: TGCAGTGCTAGACTTCGACTAGCGGGAGATTACGAGCAGTACTTC.

This chain links TRBV29-1 with TRBJ2-7, with D possibly matching TRBD2 (6 bases). Trimming shortened V by 1 base and J by 4 bases, and 17 bases separated the two germline ends. This CDR3 comprises 15 residues. In germline, CDR1 is SQVTM, CDR2 ANQGSEA. CDR3 in amino acids: CSVEVRAGSRYEQYF. For the CDR3, the DNA is TGCAGCGTTGAAGTACGGGCCGGGAGTAGATACGAGCAGTACTTC.

This clonotype came up many times. The DNA of the CDR3 is TGTGCCAGCAGTTTTGACCCCGTAGTGATCGAGCAGTACTTC. Translated, it gives CASSFDPVVIEQYF. The chain combines TRBV7-2 with TRBJ2-7; no firm D call. V was clipped by 6 bases and J by 6 bases, with 18 bases between them. CDR1 is SGHTA, CDR2 FQGNSA, per germline. This CDR3 has 14 amino acids.

In its sample, this clonotype was seen a few times. The chain couples TRBV20-1 to TRBJ2-7, with D perhaps matching TRBD2 (6 bases). This CDR3 spans 16 amino acids. Trimming shortened V by 0 bases and J by 0 bases, and 15 bases separated the two germline ends. CDR1 DFQATT and CDR2 SNEGSKA come from the germline V gene (reference sequence). CDR3 region: CSAREFRGASSYEQYF. The CDR3 DNA follows: TGCAGTGCTAGAGAATTTCGCGGGGCAAGCTCCTACGAGCAGTACTTC.

This clonotype appeared a few times. The rearrangement joins TRBV5-1 to TRBJ1-6; D is unclear. V was shortened by 4 bases and J by 7 bases, with 6 bases between the two germline ends. Germline values: CDR1 SGHRS, CDR2 YFSETQ. The CDR3 consists of 12 residues. The DNA for the CDR3 is TGCGCCAGCAGCGAAGGGAATTCACCCCTCCACTTT. Its protein is CASSEGNSPLHF.

The chain employs TRBV24-1 and TRBJ2-3, with 8 bases identical to TRBD2. V lost 0 bases to trimming and J lost 2 bases; unmatched junction nucleotides: 6. The CDR3 consists of 17 residues. Germline V gives CDR1 KGHDR, CDR2 SFDVKD. CDR3 DNA sequence: TGTGCCACCAGTGATTTGCCCAGCGGGGGAGACACAGATACGCAGTATTTT. This sequence encodes CATSDLPSGGDTDTQYF.

This clonotype was counted between two and nine times. One end of the junction fails to match germline, which may point to a read error. J is TRBJ2-1 and V is TRBV3-1, with 13 bases lining up with TRBD2. Per germline, CDR1 LGHDT and CDR2 YNNKEL (reference sequence). This CDR3 contains 12 residues. CDR3 nucleotides: TGTGCCAGCAGCCGAGGACTAGCGGGAGAAACATTC. This codes for CASSRGLAGETF.

The table lists this clonotype with many counts. The chain uses TRBV10-3 and TRBJ2-7; D remains unclear. The CDR3 covers 11 residues. Trimming left V 4 bases short and J 1 base short, with 2 bases between. Germline loops: CDR1 ENHRY, CDR2 SYGVKD. CDR3: CAISASYEQYF. CDR3 nucleotide sequence: TGTGCCATCAGTGCTTCCTACGAGCAGTACTTC.

This clonotype was found many times. The V call is TRBV7-9, the J call TRBJ1-2; tentative D call: TRBD1 (6 bases). Germline CDR1 SEHNR, CDR2 FQNEAQ (reference sequence). V was shortened by 5 bases and J by 7 bases, with 14 bases between the two germline ends. The CDR3 totals 13 residues. CDR3 protein: CASSQRQDGGYTF. DNA for the CDR3: TGTGCCAGCAGCCAAAGACAGGACGGTGGCTACACCTTC.

V and J are TRBV9 and TRBJ2-1; TRBD1 matches at 7 bases. The CDR3 has 14 residues. J was trimmed by 9 bases and V by 3 bases; bases with no gene match: 9. CDR1 is SGDLS, CDR2 YYNGEE, per germline. The CDR3 nucleotides are TGTGCCAGCAGCGGAGGGGGCCTTCTCGGTGAGCAGTTCTTC. Translating gives CASSGGGLLGEQFF.

To note about this clonotype: A read error may be the cause here, since a much bigger clone is one base away. The rearrangement links TRBV7-9 to TRBJ1-3; D unresolved. Germline V gives CDR1 SEHNR, CDR2 FQNEAQ (reference sequence). This CDR3 has 15 residues. The CDR3 reads CASSPRPEAGNTINF. CDR3 DNA: TGTGCCAGCAGCCCGAGGCCGGAGGCTGGAAACACCATAAATTTT.

This clonotype was counted a few times. This chain connects TRBV5-1 to TRBJ1-5, with a weak D call TRBD1 (5 bases). Trimming took off 2 bases at V and 5 bases at J, with 8 bases between the two ends. Per the germline V gene, CDR1 is SGHRS and CDR2 is YFSETQ. This CDR3 contains 13 residues. CDR3 nucleotides: TGCGCCAGCAGCTTCGGGGGTGATCAGCCCCAGCATTTT. Translating gives CASSFGGDQPQHF.

At least ten counts were recorded for this clonotype. The rearrangement links TRBV18 to TRBJ2-7; D uncertain. Trimming stripped 6 bases from V and 7 bases from J, with 13 bases between. CDR1 is KGHSH and CDR2 is LQKENI in the germline V gene. The CDR3 spans 12 residues. The chain's CDR3 is CASSPSRREQYF. The CDR3 nucleotides are TGTGCCAGCTCCCCCTCCCGACGGGAGCAGTACTTC. Full variable domain (remainder filled in from reference TRBV18 and TRBJ2-7): NAGVMQNPRHLVRRRGQEARLRCSPMKGHSHVYWYRQLPEEGLKFMVYLQKENIIDESGMPKERFSAEFPKEGPSILRIQQVVRGDSAAYFCASSPSRREQYFGPGTRLTVT.

The chain recombines TRBV7-6 with TRBJ1-5; perhaps TRBD1 as D (5 bases). V lost 5 bases and J lost 9, with 23 bases in between. The CDR3 has 16 residues. CDR1 is SGHVS and CDR2 is FNYEAQ in the germline V gene. CDR3 loop: CASSPDHGTALGPQHF. The CDR3 DNA reads TGTGCCAGCAGCCCGGATCACGGGACGGCTCTTGGGCCCCAGCATTTT.

The gene calls are TRBV16 and TRBJ2-7, with a tentative D call TRBD1 (6 bases). Per germline, CDR1 KGHSY and CDR2 FQNENV. Trimming pared 0 bases from V and 0 bases from J, leaving 9 bases between. The CDR3 is 15 amino acids. The CDR3, as DNA: TGTGCCAGCAGCCAATCTTGGACAGCCTCCTACGAGCAGTACTTC. It encodes CASSQSWTASYEQYF.

This clonotype was detected ten times or more. V and J are TRBV29-1 and TRBJ1-1, with D unclear. Per germline, CDR1 SQVTM and CDR2 ANQGSEA. The CDR3 extends over 11 amino acids. V was trimmed by 7 bases and J by 6 bases, leaving 12 bases between them. The CDR3 bases are TGCAGCGGATATACCCACGCTGAAGCTTTCTTT. This sequence encodes CSGYTHAEAFF.

In this sample, this clonotype turned up many times. The chain employs TRBV7-2 and TRBJ1-1; D gene uncertain. The CDR3 is 11 amino acids. V shed 0 bases and J shed 8 bases, with 4 bases lying between them. Per the germline V gene, CDR1 is SGHTA and CDR2 is FQGNSA. This chain's CDR3 is CASSLALEAFF. CDR3 DNA: TGTGCCAGCAGCTTAGCCTTGGAAGCTTTCTTT.

This clonotype was recorded many times. This rearrangement joins TRBV5-5 to TRBJ1-1, with TRBD1 identical over 8 bases. There are 12 residues in the CDR3. The ends lost 3 bases at V and 7 bases at J; junction bases unmatched: 2. Germline V gene sequence: CDR1 SGHKS, CDR2 YYEKEE (reference sequence). Here the CDR3 reads CASSWGQVEAFF. The CDR3 DNA reads TGTGCCAGCAGCTGGGGACAGGTTGAAGCTTTCTTT.